This entry lists 5 T cell receptor beta chains sequenced from one sample in a study of shared clonotypes between healthy human individuals. Produced via immunoSEQ multiplex PCR; TCRdb's table is partial and in-frame only. Found here are 950,000 to 1,300,000 clones, around 76% of them singletons; the top ten hold about 1.5%. The specimen sequenced was memory CD4+ T cells sorted from blood. This sample's subset: CD45RA-negative fraction. Receptor source: a man between 18 and 29 years old in good health.

V is TRBV5-1 and J is TRBJ2-1; 10 nucleotides line up with TRBD2. The V segment lost 0 bases and the J segment 10 bases; nucleotides outside the gene matches: 7. The CDR3 consists of 15 residues. In germline, CDR1 is SGHRS, CDR2 YFSETQ. Here the CDR3 reads CASSLGASGSEEQFF. DNA for the CDR3: TGCGCCAGCAGCTTGGGGGCTAGCGGGAGTGAAGAGCAGTTCTTC.

Ten or more counts support this clone. The J gene is TRBJ2-2, the V gene TRBV6-1; 7 positions match TRBD2. V lost 1 base and J lost 0; bases outside the gene matches: 8. CDR3 length equals 18 residues. Germline loops: CDR1 MNHNS, CDR2 SASEGT. The CDR3 DNA reads TGTGCCAGCAGTGAAGAAAGGGTCGGGAGGACGAACACCGGGGAGCTGTTTTTT. Translated, it gives CASSEERVGRTNTGELFF.

The CDR3 loop reads CASSSPPELTDTQYF. Written as DNA, the CDR3 is TGTGCCAGCAGTTCCCCCCCAGAGCTGACAGATACGCAGTATTTT. This rearrangement joins TRBV28 to TRBJ2-3; D not certain. The CDR3 totals 15 residues. Trimming cost V 4 bases and J 3 bases, with 14 bases left between them. CDR1 and CDR2 from the germline V gene are MDHEN and SYDVKM.

For the CDR3, the DNA is TGTGCCAGCAGTGAAGATACAGGGGGCTATGGCTACACCTTC. Amino acids: CASSEDTGGYGYTF. This chain uses TRBV6-1 with TRBJ1-2, with TRBD1 matching 8 bases. The length of the CDR3 is 14 residues. Germline V lookup: CDR1 MNHNS, CDR2 SASEGT. With 1 base clipped from V and 4 bases from J, the junction kept 2 bases outside the gene matches.

The CDR3 coding sequence is TGTGCCATCAGTCCGACAGGGTTGGATTCACCCCTCCACTTT. It encodes CAISPTGLDSPLHF. The chain links TRBV10-3 to TRBJ1-6, with TRBD1 identical over 7 bases. V lost 5 bases, J lost 8 bases, and 6 bases stayed unmatched. This CDR3 is 14 amino acids long. Germline CDR1 and CDR2: ENHRY and SYGVKD.